Here is one TCR beta chain with its context. Its cognate antigen is unknown. 5'-RACE, quantitative and with molecular barcodes, yielded the TCR beta libraries. One entry per CDR3 protein, called by TCRdb with MiXCR from the 5' RACE reads. There are under 250,000 distinct CDR3 sequences in the sample; under 35% occur only once, and approximately 4.4% lies in the top ten. This record belongs to a study of CD8 T cells in ankylosing spondylitis. Study-level points and caveats: Clones linked to the disease showed a CD8+ phenotype. They occurred at relatively low frequencies in peripheral blood.

The germline V gene has CDR1 DFQATT and CDR2 SNEGSKA (reference sequence). The CDR3 consists of 14 residues. Trimming took off 1 base at V and 1 base at J, with 10 bases between the two ends. The rearrangement uses TRBV20-1 and TRBJ2-5, with D possibly called TRBD1 or TRBD2 (5 bases each). This TCR derives from a male donor with ankylosing spondylitis or in good health (not recorded which). Sample: blood, either unsorted or a sorted T cell fraction (not recorded which). Here the CDR3 DNA reads TGCAGTGCTAGAGGGTACGGGACCCAAGAGACCCAGTACTTC. Its translation: CSARGYGTQETQYF.